Given below is one TCR beta chain in context. The CDR3 has 15 residues. V lost 7 bases and J lost 2, with 16 bases in between. Germline V gene data show CDR1 as SEHNR and CDR2 as FQNEAQ (reference sequence). The data were taken from a study of response to subunit inactivated influenza vaccine. One entry per CDR3 protein results from TCRdb running MiXCR on the RT-PCR reads. The profile covers 600,000 to 700,000 distinct CDR3 sequences, with less than 15% appearing a single time and 7.6% taken by the ten largest. The source is a man aged 45-65 years who received an inactivated influenza vaccine. The sequences come from PBMCs from blood, collected around 14 days before vaccination. The J gene is TRBJ2-3, the V gene TRBV7-9, with D possibly being TRBD1 or TRBD2 (6 bases each). The CDR3 DNA reads as TGTGCCAGCATCGAGGGGGGCAGAGACACAGATACGCAGTATTTT. This codes for CASIEGGRDTDTQYF.